Following are 18 T cell receptor beta chains from one sample sequenced in a study of Graves' ophthalmopathy and Graves' hyperthyroidism. Amplifying from RNA transcripts, the study obtained TCR beta CDR3 regions. Following a first-round RT-PCR that used HTBI primers, a second-round multiplex PCR was carried out. TCRdb re-called the multiplex PCR reads through MiXCR, storing one row per CDR3 protein. The data show approximately 1.2 million distinct CDR3 sequences, with about two fifths seen just once and roughly 10% held by the top ten. The sequencing sample was made of peripheral blood or thyroid tissue (not recorded which). These receptors all come from an adult man with Graves' hyperthyroidism.

The chain has TRBV12-3 or TRBV12-4 and TRBJ2-7, with D tentatively TRBD1 (5 bases). CDR3 length: 14 residues. Trimming pared 2 bases from V and 4 bases from J, leaving 12 bases between. Here the CDR3 DNA reads TGTGCCAGCAGTTTAAAAGCAGGGCGGTACGAGCAGTACTTC. Amino acids: CASSLKAGRYEQYF.

As concerns this clonotype: A read error may account for a junction end that differs from germline. V gene TRBV7-9 combines with J gene TRBJ2-5; no firm D call. The CDR3 has 16 amino acids. CDR1 and CDR2 (germline): SEHNR, FQNEAQ (reference sequence). CDR3 in amino acids: CASSLGLGDSQGTQYF. The CDR3 DNA reads as TGTGCCAGCAGCTTAGGGCTTGGAGACTCGCAAGGGACCCAGTACTTC. The full variable domain, in which reference TRBV7-9 and TRBJ2-5 provide the parts outside the CDR3, is DTGVSQNPRHKITKRGQNVTFRCDPISEHNRLYWYRQTLGQGPEFLTYFQNEAQLEKSRLLSDRFSAERPKGSFSTLEIQRTEQGDSAMYLCASSLGLGDSQGTQYFGPGTRLLVL.

A remark on this clonotype: A read error may explain this, as a much larger clone is one base away. This sequence joins TRBV10-3 and TRBJ2-7; 7 bases line up with TRBD1. This CDR3 comprises 14 residues. The V gene's germline CDR1 is ENHRY and CDR2 SYGVKD. V lost 5 bases to trimming and J lost 3 bases; unmatched junction nucleotides: 7. The CDR3 is CAISLRGGRYEQYF. The CDR3, as DNA: TGTGCCATCAGTTTAAGAGGGGGCCGCTACGAGCAGTACTTC.

Turning to this clonotype: A junction end diverges from the germline sequence, so it may reflect a read error. The genes are TRBV2 and TRBJ2-6; a weak D match, TRBD1 (5 bases). There are 10 residues in the CDR3. Germline values: CDR1 SNHLY, CDR2 FYNNEI. DNA of the CDR3: TGTGCCAGCATGGGCCTGGTGACAGCTTTC. Translating it yields CASMGLVTAF.

This clonotype came up many times. CDR3 DNA: TGTGCCAGCAGCTCGACAGCCGGAAATAATTCACCCCTCCACTTT. The encoded protein is CASSSTAGNNSPLHF. V usage is TRBV7-2 and J usage is TRBJ1-6, with a weak D call TRBD1 (5 bases). Germline V lookup: CDR1 SGHTA, CDR2 FQGNSA. The CDR3 sequence is 15 residues long. Trimming removed 4 bases from V and 5 bases from J, with 12 bases in between.

This clonotype was observed many times. The chain carries TRBV5-8 and TRBJ1-5; possible D gene TRBD1, 5 bases. Per germline, CDR1 SGHTS and CDR2 YDEGEE. The CDR3 contains 16 residues. Trimming removed 4 bases from V and 2 bases from J, with 16 bases in between. CDR3 sequence (DNA): TGTGCCAGCAGCCCGGGGACGGTTTCACGCAATCAGCCCCAGCATTTT. Translation: CASSPGTVSRNQPQHF.

V and J are TRBV5-4 and TRBJ2-2, with 11 bases aligning to TRBD2. V gave up 0 bases and J gave up 4 bases; unmatched junction bases: 5. This CDR3 contains 17 residues. CDR1 and CDR2 from the germline V gene are SGHNT and YYREEE (reference sequence). The CDR3 nucleotides are TGTGCCAGCAGCTTGGCCCCTAGCGGGAGGAGCACCGGGGAGCTGTTTTTT. It translates to CASSLAPSGRSTGELFF.

V is TRBV12-3 or TRBV12-4 and J is TRBJ2-7, with 7 bases aligning to TRBD1. The CDR3 contains 12 residues. V gave up 5 bases and J gave up 7 bases; unmatched junction bases: 5. CDR3 sequence: CASSTGVWEQYF. The CDR3 DNA follows: TGTGCCAGCAGTACAGGGGTTTGGGAGCAGTACTTC.

The sample holds a few counts of this clonotype. The V and J genes are TRBV20-1 and TRBJ2-5; the match to TRBD1 covers 9 bases. CDR3 length: 14 amino acids. Losses at the gene ends were 4 bases for V and 1 base for J; bases not matched to a gene: 4. Germline-derived CDR1 and CDR2 are DFQATT and SNEGSKA (reference sequence). CDR3 coding DNA: TGCAGTGCTAAAACAGGGGGCCTCCAAGAGACCCAGTACTTC. Translation gives CSAKTGGLQETQYF.

Points on this clonotype: A much larger clone lies one base from this, so it may be a read error. V and J are TRBV7-9 and TRBJ1-3, with no clear D. V lost 5 bases to trimming and J lost 0 bases, with 11 bases between them. Germline V CDR1 and CDR2: SEHNR, FQNEAQ (reference sequence). CDR3 length equals 15 residues. This CDR3 reads CASSATPDSGNTIYF. CDR3 DNA sequence: TGTGCCAGCAGCGCGACCCCGGACTCTGGAAACACCATATATTTT.

This clonotype occurred many times. The V call is TRBV4-3, the J call TRBJ2-7; tentatively, D is TRBD1 or TRBD2 (5 bases each). The ends were cut back, 3 bases at V and 0 bases at J, with 12 bases in the middle. CDR1 LGHNA and CDR2 YSLEER come from the germline V gene. CDR3 length equals 15 residues. CDR3 residues: CASSQGVSSSYEQYF. CDR3 sequence (DNA): TGCGCCAGCAGCCAGGGGGTGTCGTCCTCCTACGAGCAGTACTTC.

A few counts support this clonotype. This chain connects TRBV9 to TRBJ2-5; 8 bases align to TRBD2. Germline CDR1 SGDLS, CDR2 YYNGEE. This CDR3 region has 15 residues. Trimming took 0 bases from V and 5 from J; bases not matched to a gene: 6. The CDR3 here is CASSVGNGRAETQYF. The CDR3, as DNA: TGTGCCAGCAGCGTAGGCAACGGGAGGGCGGAGACCCAGTACTTC.

V and J are TRBV12-3 or TRBV12-4 and TRBJ2-2; a possible D gene is TRBD2 (5 bases). V shed 3 bases and J shed 7 bases, with 12 bases lying between them. CDR3 length equals 14 residues. The CDR3: CASSFREIDGELFF. DNA of the CDR3: TGTGCCAGCAGTTTCCGGGAAATTGACGGGGAGCTGTTTTTT.

This clonotype was picked up many times. The rearrangement joins TRBV7-8 to TRBJ1-6, with a possible D match to TRBD1 (5 bases). V was cut by 8 bases and J by 2 bases, with 13 bases left in between. Per germline, CDR1 SGHVS and CDR2 FQNEAQ. This CDR3 region has 15 residues. CDR3 nucleotide sequence: TGTGCCAGCCTGCCAGGGAGCGCCTATAATTCACCCCTCCACTTT. This encodes CASLPGSAYNSPLHF.

Many counts were recorded for this clonotype. In DNA form, the CDR3 reads TGCGCCAGCAGCCAAGAGGGCGTAGGTCCCCAGCATTTT. This encodes CASSQEGVGPQHF. This sequence joins TRBV4-1 and TRBJ1-5; D remains unclear. The CDR3 consists of 13 residues. Trimming removed 0 bases from V and 10 bases from J, with 10 bases in between. Germline loops: CDR1 MGHRA, CDR2 YSYEKL.

This clonotype came up a few times. It may be a read error: a sequence one base away is much more abundant. The chain employs TRBV19 and TRBJ1-1; unclear D gene. V lost 3 bases to trimming and J lost 4 bases, with 6 bases between them. CDR3 length: 12 amino acids. Germline assignment: CDR1 LNHDA and CDR2 SQIVND (reference sequence). For the CDR3, the DNA is TGTGCCAGTAGTATGGTGGGCACTGAAGCTTTCTTT. This codes for CASSMVGTEAFF.

Many counts were recorded for this clonotype. The chain couples TRBV10-3 to TRBJ1-6; TRBD1 might be the D (5 bases). This CDR3 comprises 14 residues. V dropped 0 bases and J dropped 10 bases, with 10 bases sitting between them. CDR1 and CDR2 (germline): ENHRY, SYGVKD. The CDR3 region is CAISESRDRSPLHF. The CDR3 DNA follows: TGTGCCATCAGTGAGTCCAGGGATCGATCACCCCTCCACTTT.

Many counts were recorded for this clonotype. The rearrangement joins TRBV9 to TRBJ2-7; 7 bases align to TRBD1. There are 12 residues in the CDR3. Unmatched junction bases numbered 1, after V lost 4 bases and J lost 3 bases. In germline, CDR1 is SGDLS, CDR2 YYNGEE. CDR3 residues: CASSPGGYEQYF. CDR3 coding DNA: TGTGCCAGCAGCCCAGGGGGCTACGAGCAGTACTTC.